These 5 T cell receptor beta chains share one sample of origin, sequenced in a study of T cell repertoires in cytomegalovirus infection. TCRdb passed the reads through MiXCR, listing each CDR3 protein once. The sample has around 300,000 distinct CDR3 sequences, 20% to 25% seen once; the top ten hold about 21%. No antigen has been assigned to these receptors. Specimen: cultured PBMCs, collected from culture after CMV antigen stimulation. Source of these receptors: a human donor in good health (CMV status not recorded). Some clones in this sample may be carry-over from other donors' samples.

V gene TRBV9 combines with J gene TRBJ2-5, with D possibly being TRBD2 (6 bases). Germline CDR1 reads SGDLS; CDR2 reads YYNGEE. V was trimmed by 0 bases and J by 2 bases, leaving 14 bases between them. The CDR3 has 16 amino acids. The CDR3 sequence: CASSVADSGLQETQYF. The CDR3, as DNA: TGTGCCAGCAGCGTAGCTGATAGCGGCCTTCAAGAGACCCAGTACTTC.

The chain carries TRBV24-1 and TRBJ1-1; 8 nucleotides line up with TRBD1. Germline CDR1 is KGHDR and CDR2 is SFDVKD. Trimming removed 7 bases from V and 7 bases from J; junction bases left unmatched: 1. This CDR3 has 11 amino acids. CDR3 sequence reads: CATRTGGEAFF. CDR3 sequence (DNA): TGTGCCACCAGAACAGGGGGTGAAGCTTTCTTT.

CDR3 sequence reads: CASTSEGLASYNEQFF. Here the CDR3 DNA reads TGTGCCAGTACCTCTGAGGGACTAGCCTCCTACAATGAGCAGTTCTTC. The chain recombines TRBV19 with TRBJ2-1, with 9 nucleotides matching TRBD2. V shed 7 bases and J 0 bases; nucleotides not matched to a gene: 7. This CDR3 contains 16 residues. The germline gives CDR1 LNHDA, CDR2 SQIVND (reference sequence).

The table lists this clonotype with many counts. This sequence joins TRBV7-2 and TRBJ2-7, with no clear D. The germline CDR1 and CDR2 sequences are SGHTA and FQGNSA. This CDR3 has 14 amino acids. Deletions cut 2 bases from V and 1 base from J, with 9 bases between. As DNA, the CDR3 is TGTGCCAGCAGCTTATTCGGCTTGTCCTACGAGCAGTACTTC. Its translation: CASSLFGLSYEQYF.

This chain connects TRBV4-2 to TRBJ1-2; no clear D gene. The CDR3 consists of 14 residues. Germline V gene lookup returns CDR1 LGHNA and CDR2 YNFKEQ. The V gene lost 2 bases and the J gene lost 1 base, with 8 bases spanning the gap. Here the CDR3 reads CASSQPVSNYGYTF. The CDR3 nucleotides read TGTGCCAGCAGCCAACCAGTTAGTAACTATGGCTACACCTTC.